This passage covers 6 T cell receptor beta chains from one sample sequenced in a study of T-cell reconstitution after alpha-beta-depleted transplantation in children. A library of TCRbeta sequences, prepared with unique molecular identifiers, was generated. TCRdb independently ran MiXCR on the PCR reads; one entry per CDR3 protein. The sample contains about 1,000,000 distinct CDR3 sequences, about 29% of which appear only once. Here the sequenced sample was PBMCs, mostly from graft donor cells, taken 360 days after TCRalphabeta/CD19-depleted stem cell transplant. The source is a boy under two years old who had a stem cell transplant for SCID, so the T cells may come from the graft donor.

This chain connects TRBV7-2 to TRBJ2-2; 10 bases agree with TRBD2. Germline CDR1 reads SGHTA; CDR2 reads FQGNSA. The CDR3 runs to 16 residues. Unmatched junction bases numbered 4, after V lost 2 bases and J lost 4 bases. The CDR3 sequence is CASSLLAGAPTGELFF. CDR3 bases: TGTGCCAGCAGCTTACTAGCGGGGGCCCCCACCGGGGAGCTGTTTTTT.

The rearrangement joins TRBV7-2 to TRBJ2-3; maybe TRBD1 (6 bases). CDR3 size: 15 residues. V lost 3 bases and J lost 7, with 17 bases in between. Per germline, CDR1 SGHTA and CDR2 FQGNSA. The CDR3 region is CASSLDSPRSNTQYF. CDR3 DNA sequence: TGTGCCAGCAGCTTGGACAGCCCTAGGTCAAATACGCAGTATTTT. The full variable domain, in which reference TRBV7-2 and TRBJ2-3 provide the parts outside the CDR3, is GAGVSQSPSNKVTEKGKDVELRCDPISGHTALYWYRQSLGQGLEFLIYFQGNSAPDKSGLPSDRFSAERTGGSVSTLTIQRTQQEDSAVYLCASSLDSPRSNTQYFGPGTRLTVL.

This chain connects TRBV12-3 or TRBV12-4 to TRBJ2-2; D not certain. With 4 bases removed from V and 6 bases from J, the gap between germline ends came to 9 bases. The CDR3 contains 13 residues. The CDR3, as DNA: TGTGCCAGCAGTTGGCAGGATCCCGGGGAGCTGTTTTTT. It yields the protein CASSWQDPGELFF.

This chain links TRBV5-1 with TRBJ2-3; 7 bases match TRBD2. The CDR3 is 16 amino acids. Germline lookup yields CDR1 SGHRS and CDR2 YFSETQ. The V gene end was trimmed by 0 bases and the J gene end by 6 bases; junction bases not matched to a gene: 10. CDR3 loop: CASSLGSGFSHDTQYF. CDR3 DNA sequence: TGCGCCAGCAGCTTGGGTAGCGGGTTCTCCCACGATACGCAGTATTTT.

This clonotype was detected many times. V is TRBV12-3 or TRBV12-4 and J is TRBJ2-3; D ambiguous. The CDR3 totals 11 residues. Trimming removed 6 bases from V and 2 bases from J, with 3 bases in between. The CDR3 bases are TGTGCCAGCAGCCTCACAGATACGCAGTATTTT. Translating it yields CASSLTDTQYF.

This clonotype was recorded a few times. The chain carries TRBV6-2 or TRBV6-3 and TRBJ2-5; D may be TRBD1 (5 bases). This CDR3 region has 17 residues. Trimming took off 6 bases at V and 0 bases at J, with 20 bases between the two ends. Germline-derived CDR1 and CDR2 are MNHEY and SVGEGT. CDR3 region: CASSPFDKQEYQETQYF. The CDR3, as DNA: TGTGCCAGCAGCCCTTTCGACAAACAGGAATACCAAGAGACCCAGTACTTC.